This entry lists 21 T cell receptor beta chains sequenced from one sample in a study of beta chain features in type 1 diabetes. Expressed TCRB transcripts were sequenced because the entire RNA isolate underwent reverse transcription. Some clones are missing from TCRdb's copy, which holds only in-frame ones; the method was immunoSEQ multiplex PCR. Among roughly 290,000 clones listed, approximately 8.1% were seen once. The sequenced sample was central memory CD4+ T cells from blood. Every receptor here comes from a woman under 30 in good health.

The chain combines TRBV13 with TRBJ2-5; D unclear. The germline V and J ends were trimmed by 0 bases and 0 bases, with 2 bases remaining between them. Germline CDR1 is PRHDT and CDR2 is FYEKMQ (reference sequence). CDR3 size: 13 residues. The CDR3 nucleotides are TGTGCCAGCAGCTTAGGGTACCAAGAGACCCAGTACTTC. Protein product: CASSLGYQETQYF.

The chain employs TRBV9 and TRBJ2-2, with TRBD2 matching 9 bases. Unmatched junction bases numbered 9, after V lost 3 bases and J lost 6 bases. Germline-derived CDR1 and CDR2 are SGDLS and YYNGEE. The CDR3 has 16 amino acids. CDR3 region: CASSAAETSGAGELFF. The CDR3, as DNA: TGTGCCAGCAGCGCAGCGGAGACTAGCGGTGCCGGGGAGCTGTTTTTT.

The V gene is TRBV2, the J gene TRBJ2-5; TRBD1 matches at 7 bases. The CDR3 has 16 residues. Germline V gene data show CDR1 as SNHLY and CDR2 as FYNNEI. V dropped 6 bases and J dropped 8; count of bases not matched to a gene: 18. CDR3 sequence: CASRLTGPAKRSTQYF. CDR3 DNA sequence: TGTGCCAGCAGGCTGACAGGGCCGGCTAAGAGAAGCACCCAGTACTTC. Based on the CDR3 plus reference TRBV2 and TRBJ2-5, the full variable domain is EPEVTQTPSHQVTQMGQEVILRCVPISNHLYFYWYRQILGQKVEFLVSFYNNEISEKSEIFDDQFSVERPDGSNFTLKIRSTKLEDSAMYFCASRLTGPAKRSTQYFGPGTRLLVL.

This rearrangement joins TRBV7-9 to TRBJ1-2; no clear D. CDR3 length equals 15 residues. V gave up 4 bases and J gave up 2 bases, with 14 bases separating them. Germline assignment: CDR1 SEHNR and CDR2 FQNEAQ (reference sequence). CDR3 loop: CASSSDLTWNYGYTF. The DNA for the CDR3 is TGTGCCAGCAGCTCCGATTTAACCTGGAACTATGGCTACACCTTC. The whole variable domain, filled in from reference TRBV7-9 and TRBJ1-2, reads DTGVSQNPRHKITKRGQNVTFRCDPISEHNRLYWYRQTLGQGPEFLTYFQNEAQLEKSRLLSDRFSAERPKGSFSTLEIQRTEQGDSAMYLCASSSDLTWNYGYTFGSGTRLTVV.

This clone was counted a few times. The J gene is TRBJ1-1, the V gene TRBV5-5, with D perhaps TRBD1 (5 bases). This CDR3 is 12 amino acids long. V lost 5 bases and J 3 bases, leaving 8 bases between the germline ends. Per the germline V gene, CDR1 is SGHKS and CDR2 is YYEKEE (reference sequence). The CDR3 sequence is CASSPTDTEAFF. The CDR3 bases are TGTGCCAGCAGTCCGACAGACACTGAAGCTTTCTTT.

The chain links TRBV29-1 to TRBJ2-5; 7 nucleotides agree with TRBD1. With V trimmed by 4 bases and J by 3 bases, 2 bases remained unmatched. This CDR3 is 12 amino acids long. Germline V gives CDR1 SQVTM, CDR2 ANQGSEA. In nucleotides, the CDR3 is TGCAGCGTTGCTACAGGGGAAGAGACCCAGTACTTC. It is translated as CSVATGEETQYF.

The chain couples TRBV7-2 to TRBJ2-2; 7 nucleotides match TRBD1. This CDR3 contains 16 residues. Trimming at V came to 4 bases and at J to 1 base, leaving 6 bases not matched to a gene. Germline V CDR1 and CDR2: SGHTA, FQGNSA. CDR3 loop: CASSSPGQENTGELFF. CDR3 nucleotide sequence: TGTGCCAGCAGCTCCCCCGGACAGGAGAACACCGGGGAGCTGTTTTTT.

This chain links TRBV6-4 with TRBJ2-6; D gene ambiguous. The CDR3 loop spans 15 amino acids. Trimming cost V 10 bases and J 2 bases, with 15 bases left between them. Germline values: CDR1 MRHNA, CDR2 SNTAGT. The CDR3 nucleotides read TGTGCCACCCTCCCCGACAAAACTGGGGCCAACGTCCTGACTTTC. Translating it yields CATLPDKTGANVLTF.

The genes are TRBV5-4 and TRBJ2-3; 12 positions agree with TRBD2. CDR1 and CDR2 from the germline V gene are SGHNT and YYREEE (reference sequence). Trimming at V came to 4 bases and at J to 2 bases, leaving 5 bases not matched to a gene. The CDR3 is 16 amino acids. The CDR3 sequence: CASSARLAGATDTQYF. CDR3 DNA sequence: TGTGCCAGCAGCGCCCGACTAGCGGGGGCCACAGATACGCAGTATTTT.

The chain joins TRBV15 to TRBJ2-4; D possibly uses TRBD1 or TRBD2 (7 bases each). This CDR3 spans 14 amino acids. The V gene lost 2 bases and the J gene lost 10 bases, with 15 bases spanning the gap. CDR1 LNHNV and CDR2 YYDKDF come from the germline V gene (reference sequence). The CDR3 here is CATSRNSGGDIQYF. In DNA form, the CDR3 reads TGTGCCACCAGCAGAAATTCAGGGGGGGATATTCAGTACTTC.

CDR3 nucleotides: TGTGCTAGTGGTCCAGGGGGGAATGAGCAGTTCTTC. Protein: CASGPGGNEQFF. This rearrangement joins TRBV12-5 to TRBJ2-1; weak D call: TRBD1 (7 bases). The CDR3 is made up of 12 amino acids. CDR1 is LGHNT and CDR2 is FRNRAP in the germline V gene. Deletions cut 5 bases from V and 7 bases from J, with 9 bases between.

This chain uses TRBV5-6 with TRBJ2-5; a possible D gene is TRBD2 (6 bases). Trimming pared 4 bases from V and 0 bases from J, leaving 22 bases between. The CDR3 covers 18 residues. Germline lookup yields CDR1 SGHDT and CDR2 YYEEEE. The CDR3 DNA is TGTGCCAGCAGCCCCCCTCTGGGGGGAGGAGGGTACCAAGAGACCCAGTACTTC. Translated: CASSPPLGGGGYQETQYF.

The chain combines TRBV6-1 with TRBJ2-1, with D perhaps matching TRBD1 or TRBD2 (5 bases each). The CDR3 extends over 15 amino acids. Trimming stripped 9 bases from V and 0 bases from J, with 15 bases between. The V gene's germline CDR1 is MNHNS and CDR2 SASEGT. This CDR3 reads CASSVEGPSYNEQFF. The CDR3 coding sequence is TGTGCCAGTTCGGTCGAGGGGCCCTCCTACAATGAGCAGTTCTTC.

This clone has a handful of counts. The chain joins TRBV19 to TRBJ2-1, with TRBD2 identical over 12 bases. Germline V gene data show CDR1 as LNHDA and CDR2 as SQIVND (reference sequence). V dropped 5 bases and J dropped 6; count of bases not matched to a gene: 5. The CDR3 loop spans 15 amino acids. As DNA, the CDR3 is TGTGCCAGTAGTTTCCCGGGACTAGCGGGCAATGAGCAGTTCTTC. Translating gives CASSFPGLAGNEQFF.

The CDR3 DNA reads as TGCAGTGCCCTGGGGGGCTACGAGCAGTACGTC. Its protein product is CSALGGYEQYV. The chain links TRBV20-1 to TRBJ2-7; a possible D gene is TRBD2 (6 bases). This CDR3 comprises 11 residues. V lost 6 bases and J 3 bases, leaving 9 bases between the germline ends. Germline V lookup: CDR1 DFQATT, CDR2 SNEGSKA (reference sequence).

This clone was counted between two and nine times. The V and J genes are TRBV5-6 and TRBJ2-1; D might be TRBD2 (5 bases). CDR3 length: 15 residues. Germline V gene sequence: CDR1 SGHDT, CDR2 YYEEEE. V lost 1 base to trimming and J lost 2 bases, with 10 bases between them. The CDR3 loop reads CASSLTGRPYNEQFF. CDR3 bases: TGTGCCAGCAGCTTGACGGGGAGACCCTACAATGAGCAGTTCTTC.

In its sample, this clone was seen a few times. This sequence joins TRBV11-2 and TRBJ2-1, with TRBD1 matching 9 bases. Germline lookup yields CDR1 SGHAT and CDR2 FQNNGV. The CDR3 sequence is 15 residues long. V lost 6 bases, J lost 7 bases, and 10 bases stayed unmatched. CDR3 nucleotides: TGTGCCAGCAGACCCACAGGGGGCCTGGGGAATGAGCAGTTCTTC. It translates to CASRPTGGLGNEQFF.

This clone was picked up many times. This chain links TRBV27 with TRBJ1-3; 11 nucleotides match TRBD1. The CDR3 totals 13 residues. J was trimmed by 10 bases and V by 5 bases; bases with no gene match: 4. The germline V gene has CDR1 MNHEY and CDR2 SMNVEV (reference sequence). The CDR3: CASSPGQGATIYF. Here the CDR3 DNA reads TGTGCCAGCAGTCCCGGACAGGGGGCGACCATATATTTT.

This clone was counted only a few times. The J gene is TRBJ2-5, the V gene TRBV4-1; 7 bases line up with TRBD2. V lost 2 bases and J lost 3; bases outside the gene matches: 12. The CDR3 is 17 amino acids. The germline CDR1 and CDR2 sequences are MGHRA and YSYEKL. In DNA, the CDR3 is TGCGCCAGCAGCCAAATTGGGGGTTGGGACTACGAAGAGACCCAGTACTTC. As protein: CASSQIGGWDYEETQYF.

The table lists this clone with many counts. V and J are TRBV15 and TRBJ2-3; D ambiguous. CDR1 and CDR2 (germline): LNHNV, YYDKDF (reference sequence). There are 15 residues in the CDR3. The germline V and J ends were trimmed by 0 bases and 4 bases, with 11 bases remaining between them. CDR3 DNA: TGTGCCACCAGCAGAGATCATTCCCGAGCAGATACGCAGTATTTT. This sequence encodes CATSRDHSRADTQYF.

This clone has a handful of counts. The CDR3, as DNA: TGTGCCACCAGTGGGGGGGGCGGAGAGACCCAGTACTTC. It yields the protein CATSGGGGETQYF. The rearrangement joins TRBV15 to TRBJ2-5; TRBD2 is a possible D gene (7 bases). Germline values: CDR1 LNHNV, CDR2 YYDKDF (reference sequence). Trimming shortened V by 6 bases and J by 4 bases, and 12 bases separated the two germline ends. This CDR3 comprises 13 residues.